This TCR beta chain derives from a study of graft-versus-host responses after intestinal transplantation. Study at large: All of the recipients had induction that used anti-thymocyte globulin, then tacrolimus and steroids for approximately 3 years.

Remarks on this clone: Its antigen is not identified.

The method was immunoSEQ multiplex PCR; TCRdb's version includes in-frame clones alone and lacks a portion of them. This sample carries fewer than 120,000 clones, about 94% of them seen once, and the ten largest clones take roughly 0.5%. In germline, CDR1 is LGHNA, CDR2 YNFKEQ. The CDR3 extends over 18 amino acids. Trimming removed 7 bases from V and 4 bases from J; junction bases left unmatched: 16. The chain links TRBV4-2 to TRBJ2-2, with 9 bases lining up with TRBD2. The source material was unstimulated CD8+ T cells sorted from spleen or lymph node cells, sampled before intestinal transplant. The sequence came from a human donor who received an intestinal transplant. CDR3 coding DNA: TGTGCCAGCACCCGTAGTCCTCCGGGACTAGCCATCACCGGGGAGCTGTTTTTT. Translating it yields CASTRSPPGLAITGELFF.